Below are 2 T cell receptor beta chains sequenced from a single sample in a study of T-cell reconstitution after alpha-beta-depleted transplantation in children. Unique molecular identifiers were incorporated during preparation of the TCRbeta library. One entry per CDR3 protein, called by TCRdb with MiXCR from the PCR reads. The profile covers fewer than 550,000 distinct CDR3 sequences, with roughly a tenth appearing a single time and over 4.5% taken by the ten largest. The source material was PBMCs from the stem cell graft donor, sampled from the stem cell graft. The receptors come from a human donor who donated a stem cell graft to a child with acute myeloid leukemia.

The V gene is TRBV12-3 or TRBV12-4, the J gene TRBJ2-3; weak D call: TRBD1 (6 bases). This CDR3 has 14 residues. Trimming pared 5 bases from V and 2 bases from J, leaving 11 bases between. The CDR3 DNA follows: TGTGCCAGCAGTCACAGGGTCCTCACAGATACGCAGTATTTT. Its protein product is CASSHRVLTDTQYF.

In this sample, this clonotype turned up a few times. J is TRBJ2-5 and V is TRBV27; 8 positions match TRBD1. The CDR3 runs 15 residues. V trimming: 8 bases; J trimming: 4 bases; junction bases outside the gene matches: 12. The V gene's germline CDR1 is MNHEY and CDR2 SMNVEV (reference sequence). This chain's CDR3 is CASGRTGQRPETQYF. The CDR3 bases are TGTGCCAGCGGAAGGACAGGGCAAAGGCCAGAGACCCAGTACTTC.